Listed below are T cell receptor beta chains from one sample, sequenced in a study of blood T cell repertoires in COVID-19. Sequencing was performed with immunoSEQ multiplex PCR; in TCRdb, only in-frame clones are kept and a portion is missing. The sample records 380,000 or so clones, more than 75% being singletons. Source material: peripheral blood. The source is a human donor with acute or convalescent COVID-19. The donor label of this sample is uncertain. Both conserved end residues are part of each CDR3. The D gene is left open where the match is weak. Size values are once, few and many counts, or a class for expanded clones, and some rows have none.

clone_size: -
v_call: TRBV28
j_call: TRBJ1-1
d_call: -
cdr3_nt: TGTGCCAGCAGTTTATTCGGAGTTAAAGCTTTCTTT
cdr3_aa: CASSLFGVKAFF

clone_size: -
v_call: TRBV28
j_call: TRBJ1-2
d_call: -
cdr3_nt: TGTGCCAGCAGTTTGGGCAGGGGCTATATGTATGGCTACACCTTC
cdr3_aa: CASSLGRGYMYGYTF

clone_size: -
v_call: TRBV29-1
j_call: TRBJ2-5
d_call: -
cdr3_nt: TGCAGCGTCCTGGACGGTAGGGGCGAGTACTTC
cdr3_aa: CSVLDGRGEYF

clone_size: -
v_call: TRBV7-9
j_call: TRBJ1-2
d_call: -
cdr3_nt: TGTGCCAGCAGCTTAGGACAGGCGCCCTATGGCTACACCTTC
cdr3_aa: CASSLGQAPYGYTF

clone_size: -
v_call: TRBV5-6
j_call: TRBJ1-4
d_call: TRBD1
cdr3_nt: TGTGCCAGCAGCTTGGCCGACAGGGGTCCAACTAATGAAAAACTGTTTTTT
cdr3_aa: CASSLADRGPTNEKLFF

clone_size: -
v_call: TRBV4-2
j_call: TRBJ1-4
d_call: -
cdr3_nt: TGTGCCAGCAGCCCACTTGGCGGAGGGAAAAAACTGTTTTTT
cdr3_aa: CASSPLGGGKKLFF

clone_size: once
v_call: TRBV10-2
j_call: TRBJ1-4
d_call: -
cdr3_nt: TGCGCCAGCAGTGATAGGAGGGAAAAACTGTTTTTT
cdr3_aa: CASSDRREKLFF

clone_size: -
v_call: TRBV2
j_call: TRBJ2-1
d_call: -
cdr3_nt: TGTGCCAGCTTCGGAGGGGAGTTCTTC
cdr3_aa: CASFGGEFF

clone_size: -
v_call: TRBV6-1
j_call: TRBJ1-5
d_call: -
cdr3_nt: TGTGCCAGCAGTGAGGGGAGTCAAGGAGCTCAGCCCCAGCATTTT
cdr3_aa: CASSEGSQGAQPQHF

clone_size: -
v_call: TRBV18
j_call: TRBJ2-2
d_call: TRBD1
cdr3_nt: TGTGCCAGCTCAACGGACAGGACGACCGGGGAGCTGTTTTTT
cdr3_aa: CASSTDRTTGELFF

clone_size: -
v_call: TRBV5-1
j_call: TRBJ2-7
d_call: -
cdr3_nt: TGCGCCAGCAGCTTGGAAGTCACGCGGTACGAGCAGTACTTC
cdr3_aa: CASSLEVTRYEQYF

clone_size: many
v_call: TRBV5-1
j_call: TRBJ2-7
d_call: -
cdr3_nt: TGCGCCAGCAGCCCCCTTACGGACGAGCAGTACTTC
cdr3_aa: CASSPLTDEQYF

clone_size: -
v_call: TRBV3-1/TRBV3-2
j_call: TRBJ1-3
d_call: TRBD1
cdr3_nt: TGTGCCAGCAGCCAACACAGGGGGCTTTCTGGAAACACCATATATTTT
cdr3_aa: CASSQHRGLSGNTIYF

clone_size: -
v_call: TRBV6-6
j_call: TRBJ2-5
d_call: -
cdr3_nt: TGTGCCAGCAGCCAGACGGGAGAGGAAGAGACCCAGTACTTC
cdr3_aa: CASSQTGEEETQYF